This TCR beta chain derives from a study of patients and donors after allogeneic stem cell transplantation. The CDR3 loop spans 15 amino acids. The ends were cut back, 0 bases at V and 2 bases at J, with 13 bases in the middle. The germline CDR1 and CDR2 sequences are SQVTM and ANQGSEA. One entry per CDR3 protein, called by TCRdb with MiXCR from the RT-PCR reads. The table has 800,000 to 1,000,000 distinct CDR3 sequences, roughly 18% seen once. Sample: blood, either unsorted or a sorted T cell fraction (not recorded which). The clonotype originates from a human donor who was either an allogeneic HSCT recipient or a stem cell or donor lymphocyte infusion donor (not recorded which). It is not recorded whose cells these are; they may come from a transplant donor. The gene calls are TRBV29-1 and TRBJ1-1; D is uncertain. The CDR3 DNA reads TGCAGCGTTGAAGAACTGGGAGAAGAAAACACTGAAGCTTTCTTT. Its protein is CSVEELGEENTEAFF. The variable domain in full, with the rest retrieved from reference TRBV29-1 and TRBJ1-1, is SAVISQKPSRDICQRGTSLTIQCQVDSQVTMMFWYRQQPGQSLTLIATANQGSEATYESGFVIDKFPISRPNLTFSTLTVSNMSPEDSSIYLCSVEELGEENTEAFFGQGTRLTVV.